The rows below give T cell receptor beta chains drawn from one sample of a study of long-term antiretroviral therapy in people with HIV. Sequenced by immunoSEQ multiplex PCR; TCRdb stores in-frame clones only, minus some. Of around 39,000 clones in the sample, under 85% are singletons; the top ten hold around 6.5%. The material sequenced was unsorted PBMCs, taken 1 year after starting antiretroviral therapy. The receptor set was obtained from a man aged 18 to 35 with HIV. Each CDR3 is given with its conserved first and last residue. A D gene is named only where the DNA matches it firmly. Only some rows state a clone size, as once, few, many or a class for expanded clones.

length	D	J	size	V	CDR3	DNA
18	TRBD2	TRBJ2-3	NA	TRBV7-6	CASSPGLAAGVGTDTQYF	TGTGCCAGCAGCCCGGGACTAGCGGCTGGAGTGGGCACAGATACGCAGTATTTT
17	NA	TRBJ1-5	NA	TRBV19	CASSTRQTPYSNQPQHF	TGTGCCAGTAGTACAAGACAGACCCCTTATAGCAATCAGCCCCAGCATTTT
14	NA	TRBJ2-2	NA	TRBV7-3	CASSPRGHSGELFF	TGTGCCAGCAGCCCCCGGGGTCACTCCGGGGAGCTGTTTTTT
14	NA	TRBJ2-1	NA	TRBV6-5	CASSLPGRLGEQFF	TGTGCCAGCAGTCTCCCGGGGAGGTTAGGGGAGCAGTTCTTC
19	NA	TRBJ2-1	NA	TRBV27	CASSLTQRTAGAAYNEQFF	TGTGCCAGCAGTTTAACCCAAAGGACCGCGGGGGCTGCTTACAATGAGCAGTTCTTC
13	NA	TRBJ1-1	NA	TRBV7-9	CASSSRTNTEAFF	TGTGCCAGCAGCTCTCGGACCAACACTGAAGCTTTCTTT
16	TRBD2	TRBJ2-1	NA	TRBV9	CASSSRLAGGYNEQFF	TGTGCCAGCAGCTCTCGACTAGCGGGGGGGTACAATGAGCAGTTCTTC
14	NA	TRBJ1-2	NA	TRBV13	CASRPSGGPYGYTF	TGTGCCAGCAGACCGTCTGGAGGCCCCTATGGCTACACCTTC
18	TRBD2	TRBJ2-5	NA	TRBV2	CASSDPSGGANPKETQYF	TGTGCCAGCAGTGACCCAAGCGGGGGGGCCAACCCGAAAGAGACCCAGTACTTC
16	TRBD1	TRBJ1-2	once	TRBV15	CATSRAPETGNYGYTF	TGTGCCACCAGCAGAGCGCCCGAGACAGGGAACTATGGCTACACCTTC
19	TRBD1	TRBJ1-2	NA	TRBV5-8	CASSWAGTGGGLVLGGYTF	TGTGCCAGCAGCTGGGCCGGGACAGGGGGCGGCTTGGTTCTTGGTGGCTACACCTTC
16	NA	TRBJ1-3	few	TRBV23-1	CASSDREVTAGNTIYF	TGCGCCAGCAGTGATCGCGAGGTTACAGCCGGAAACACCATATATTTT
14	TRBD1	TRBJ1-1	NA	TRBV4-1	CASSQDRAWTEAFF	TGCGCCAGCAGCCAGGACAGGGCGTGGACTGAAGCTTTCTTT
14	NA	TRBJ2-7	NA	TRBV9	CASSVKVSSYEQYF	TGTGCCAGCAGCGTAAAGGTGTCGTCCTACGAGCAGTACTTC
14	TRBD2	TRBJ2-5	NA	TRBV6-6	CASTERGAPETQYF	TGTGCCAGCACTGAGCGGGGAGCCCCAGAGACCCAGTACTTC
16	TRBD1	TRBJ1-5	few	TRBV18	CASSPPGRDREQPQHF	TGTGCCAGCTCACCACCAGGCCGGGACAGGGAACAGCCCCAGCATTTT
15	TRBD1	TRBJ2-5	NA	TRBV19	CASRNRTGGWETQYF	TGTGCCAGTAGGAATCGAACAGGGGGCTGGGAGACCCAGTACTTC
14	NA	TRBJ2-2	NA	TRBV9	CASSGDTTAGNLFF	TGTGCCAGCAGCGGTGATACGACCGCGGGGAATCTGTTTTTT
16	NA	TRBJ2-7	NA	TRBV12-5	CASGLALGGASYEQYF	TGTGCTAGTGGTTTGGCCTTAGGCGGGGCTTCCTACGAGCAGTACTTC
15	NA	TRBJ1-2	few	TRBV7-9	CASSPQSMVNYGYTF	TGTGCCAGCAGCCCCCAGTCGATGGTGAACTATGGCTACACCTTC